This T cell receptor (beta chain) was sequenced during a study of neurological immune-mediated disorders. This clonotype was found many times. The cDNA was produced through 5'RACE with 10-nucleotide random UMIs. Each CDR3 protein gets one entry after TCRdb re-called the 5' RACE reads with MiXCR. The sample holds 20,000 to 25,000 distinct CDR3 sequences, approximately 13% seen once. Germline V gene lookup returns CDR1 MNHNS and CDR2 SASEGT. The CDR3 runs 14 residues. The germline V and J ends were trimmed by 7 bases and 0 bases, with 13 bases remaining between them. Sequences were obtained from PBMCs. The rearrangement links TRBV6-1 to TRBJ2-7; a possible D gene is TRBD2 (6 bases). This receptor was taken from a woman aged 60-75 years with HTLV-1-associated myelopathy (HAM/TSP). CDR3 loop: CASTIAGLSYEQYF. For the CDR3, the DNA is TGTGCCAGCACTATCGCGGGACTCTCCTACGAGCAGTACTTC.